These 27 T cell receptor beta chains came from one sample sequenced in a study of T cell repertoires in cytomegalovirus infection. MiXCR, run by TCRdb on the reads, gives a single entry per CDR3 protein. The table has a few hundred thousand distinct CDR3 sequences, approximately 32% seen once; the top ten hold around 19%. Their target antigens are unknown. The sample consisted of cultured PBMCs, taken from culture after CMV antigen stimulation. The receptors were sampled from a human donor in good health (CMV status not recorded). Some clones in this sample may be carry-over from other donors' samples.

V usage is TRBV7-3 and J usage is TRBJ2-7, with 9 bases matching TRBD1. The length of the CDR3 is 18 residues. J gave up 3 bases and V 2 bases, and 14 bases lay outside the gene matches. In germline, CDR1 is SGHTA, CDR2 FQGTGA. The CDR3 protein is CASSLGTGLTPSNYEQYF. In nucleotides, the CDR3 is TGTGCCAGCAGCTTAGGGACAGGGCTTACCCCTTCCAACTACGAGCAGTACTTC.

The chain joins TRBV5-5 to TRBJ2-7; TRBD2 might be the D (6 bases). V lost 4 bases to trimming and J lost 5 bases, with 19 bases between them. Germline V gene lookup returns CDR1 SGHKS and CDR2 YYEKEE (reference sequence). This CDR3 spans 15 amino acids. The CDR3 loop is CASSPLGGTYDEQYF. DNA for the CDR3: TGTGCCAGCAGCCCTCTTGGCGGGACCTACGACGAGCAGTACTTC. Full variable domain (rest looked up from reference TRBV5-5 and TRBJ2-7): DAGVTQSPTHLIKTRGQQVTLRCSPISGHKSVSWYQQVLGQGPQFIFQYYEKEERGRGNFPDRFSARQFPNYSSELNVNALLLGDSALYLCASSPLGGTYDEQYFGPGTRLTVT.

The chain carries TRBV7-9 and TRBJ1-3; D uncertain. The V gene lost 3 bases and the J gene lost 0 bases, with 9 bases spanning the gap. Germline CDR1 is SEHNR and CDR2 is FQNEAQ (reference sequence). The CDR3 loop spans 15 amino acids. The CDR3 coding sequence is TGTGCCAGCAGCTTCGCCAGAGACTCTGGAAACACCATATATTTT. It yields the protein CASSFARDSGNTIYF.

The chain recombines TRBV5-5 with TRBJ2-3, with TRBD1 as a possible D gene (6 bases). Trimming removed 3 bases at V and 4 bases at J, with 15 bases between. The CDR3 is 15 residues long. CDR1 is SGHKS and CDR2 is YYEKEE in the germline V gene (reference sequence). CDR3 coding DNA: TGTGCCAGCAGCTGGGGGCAGGTTGCCCCAGATACGCAGTATTTT. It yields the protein CASSWGQVAPDTQYF.

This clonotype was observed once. The CDR3 sequence: CATRTGSPTNEKLFF. The CDR3 region has the DNA TGTGCGACCCGGACAGGGAGTCCGACTAATGAAAAACTGTTTTTT. The chain is built from TRBV6-8 and TRBJ1-4, with 8 bases identical to TRBD1. Germline V gene data show CDR1 as MNHGY and CDR2 as SAAAGT. The CDR3 loop spans 15 amino acids.

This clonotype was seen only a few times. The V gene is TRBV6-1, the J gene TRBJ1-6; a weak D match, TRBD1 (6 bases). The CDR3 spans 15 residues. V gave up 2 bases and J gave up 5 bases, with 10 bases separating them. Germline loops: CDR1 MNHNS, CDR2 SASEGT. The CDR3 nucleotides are TGTGCCAGCAGTGAACAGGGACAAAATAATTCACCCCTCCACTTT. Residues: CASSEQGQNNSPLHF.

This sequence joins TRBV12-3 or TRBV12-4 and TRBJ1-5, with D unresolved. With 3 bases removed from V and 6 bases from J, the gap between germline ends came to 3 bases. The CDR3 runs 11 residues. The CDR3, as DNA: TGTGCCAGCAGTTTCGGTCAGCCCCAGCATTTT. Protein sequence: CASSFGQPQHF.

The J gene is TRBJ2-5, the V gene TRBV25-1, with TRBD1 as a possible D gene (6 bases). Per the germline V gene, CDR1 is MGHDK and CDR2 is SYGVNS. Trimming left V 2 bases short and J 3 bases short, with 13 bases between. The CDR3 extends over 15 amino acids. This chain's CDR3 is CASSEPQGWKETQYF. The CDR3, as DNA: TGTGCCAGCAGTGAACCCCAGGGGTGGAAAGAGACCCAGTACTTC.

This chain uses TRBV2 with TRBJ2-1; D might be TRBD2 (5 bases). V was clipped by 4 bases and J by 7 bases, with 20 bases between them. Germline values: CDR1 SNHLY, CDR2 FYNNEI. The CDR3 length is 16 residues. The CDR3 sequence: CASSGGRRSGGNEQFF. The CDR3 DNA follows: TGTGCCAGCAGTGGGGGTCGACGGTCCGGAGGAAATGAGCAGTTCTTC.

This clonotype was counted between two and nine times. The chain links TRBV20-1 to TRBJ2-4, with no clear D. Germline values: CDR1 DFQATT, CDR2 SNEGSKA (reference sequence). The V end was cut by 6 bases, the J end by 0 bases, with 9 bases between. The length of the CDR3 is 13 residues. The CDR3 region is CSALSLAKNIQYF. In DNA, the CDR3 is TGCAGTGCATTGTCTCTAGCCAAAAACATTCAGTACTTC.

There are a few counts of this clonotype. Written as DNA, the CDR3 is TGTGCCAGCAGTTTATCCCAGGGATTGAATGAAAAACTGTTTTTT. Translating it yields CASSLSQGLNEKLFF. J is TRBJ1-4 and V is TRBV12-3 or TRBV12-4; TRBD1 might be the D (5 bases). This CDR3 region has 15 residues. Trimming shortened V by 2 bases and J by 5 bases, and 12 bases separated the two germline ends.

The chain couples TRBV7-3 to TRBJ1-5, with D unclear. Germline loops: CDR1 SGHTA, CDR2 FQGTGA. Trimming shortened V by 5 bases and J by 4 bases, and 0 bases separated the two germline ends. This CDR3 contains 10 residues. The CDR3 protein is CASSNQPQHF. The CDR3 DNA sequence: TGTGCCAGCAGCAATCAGCCCCAGCATTTT.

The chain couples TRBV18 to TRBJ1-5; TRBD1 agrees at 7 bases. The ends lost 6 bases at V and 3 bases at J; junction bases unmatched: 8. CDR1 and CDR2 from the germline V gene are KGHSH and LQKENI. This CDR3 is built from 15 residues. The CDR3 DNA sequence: TGTGCCAGCTCGCCGGTGGGACAGAACAATCAGCCCCAGCATTTT. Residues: CASSPVGQNNQPQHF.

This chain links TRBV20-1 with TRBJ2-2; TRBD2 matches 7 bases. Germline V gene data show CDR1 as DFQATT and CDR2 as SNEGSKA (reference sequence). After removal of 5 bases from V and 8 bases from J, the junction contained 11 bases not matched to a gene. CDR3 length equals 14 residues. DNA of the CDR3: TGCAGTGCTCTGGGAGGCCTCGGGAGGGGGGAGCTGTTTTTT. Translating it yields CSALGGLGRGELFF.

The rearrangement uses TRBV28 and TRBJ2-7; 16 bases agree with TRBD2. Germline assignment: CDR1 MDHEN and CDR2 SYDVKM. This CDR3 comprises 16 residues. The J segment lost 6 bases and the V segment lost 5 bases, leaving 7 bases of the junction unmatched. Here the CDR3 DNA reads TGTGCCAGCAGTCTAGGGACTAGCGGGAGGGCCGCCGAGCAGTACTTC. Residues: CASSLGTSGRAAEQYF. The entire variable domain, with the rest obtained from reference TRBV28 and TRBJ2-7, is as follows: DVKVTQSSRYLVKRTGEKVFLECVQDMDHENMFWYRQDPGLGLRLIYFSYDVKMKEKGDIPEGYSVSREKKERFSLILESASTNQTSMYLCASSLGTSGRAAEQYFGPGTRLTVT.

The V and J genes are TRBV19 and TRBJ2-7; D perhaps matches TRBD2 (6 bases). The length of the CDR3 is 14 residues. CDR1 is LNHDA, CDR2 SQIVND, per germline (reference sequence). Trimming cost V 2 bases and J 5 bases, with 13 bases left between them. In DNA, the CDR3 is TGTGCCAGTAGTATAACCGGGGGAGACCACGAGCAGTACTTC. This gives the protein CASSITGGDHEQYF. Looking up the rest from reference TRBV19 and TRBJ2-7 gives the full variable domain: DGGITQSPKYLFRKEGQNVTLSCEQNLNHDAMYWYRQDPGQGLRLIYYSQIVNDFQKGDIAEGYSVSREKKESFPLTVTSAQKNPTAFYLCASSITGGDHEQYFGPGTRLTVT.

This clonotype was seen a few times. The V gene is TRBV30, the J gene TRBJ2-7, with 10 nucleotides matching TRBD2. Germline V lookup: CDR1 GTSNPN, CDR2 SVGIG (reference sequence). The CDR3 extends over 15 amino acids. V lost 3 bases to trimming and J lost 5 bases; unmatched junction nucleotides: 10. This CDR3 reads CAWSRGAGGVDEQYF. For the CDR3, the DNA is TGTGCCTGGAGCCGGGGAGCGGGAGGGGTGGACGAGCAGTACTTC.

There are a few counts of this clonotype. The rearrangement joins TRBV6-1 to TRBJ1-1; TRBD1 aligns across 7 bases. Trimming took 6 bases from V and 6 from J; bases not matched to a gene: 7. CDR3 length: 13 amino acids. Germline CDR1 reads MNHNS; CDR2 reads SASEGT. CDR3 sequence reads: CASSRGVEAEAFF. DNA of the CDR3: TGTGCCAGCAGCAGGGGGGTAGAAGCTGAAGCTTTCTTT.

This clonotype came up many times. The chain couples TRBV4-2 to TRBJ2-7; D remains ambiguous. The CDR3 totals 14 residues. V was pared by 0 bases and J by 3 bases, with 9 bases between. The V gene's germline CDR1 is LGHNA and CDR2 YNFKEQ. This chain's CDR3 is CASSQDQDGYEQYF. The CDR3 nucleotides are TGTGCCAGCAGCCAAGATCAAGATGGCTACGAGCAGTACTTC.

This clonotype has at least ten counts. The CDR3 spells CASSTLGGVSNQPQHF. CDR3 DNA: TGTGCCAGCAGCACATTAGGGGGGGTGAGCAATCAGCCCCAGCATTTT. The rearrangement joins TRBV7-8 to TRBJ1-5; the D gene is possibly TRBD1 (6 bases). Per the germline V gene, CDR1 is SGHVS and CDR2 is FQNEAQ. The V and J ends lost 5 bases and 1 base respectively, with 15 bases between them. The CDR3 runs 16 residues.

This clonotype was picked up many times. CDR3 region: CASGVGGGADYNSPLHF. Here the CDR3 DNA reads TGCGCCAGCGGAGTGGGGGGGGGCGCCGACTATAATTCACCCCTCCACTTT. The chain has TRBV5-1 and TRBJ1-6; maybe TRBD1 (6 bases). The ends were cut back, 7 bases at V and 3 bases at J, with 20 bases in the middle. CDR3 length equals 17 residues. The germline CDR1 and CDR2 sequences are SGHRS and YFSETQ.

CDR3 DNA: TGTGCCAGCAGCTTAGACAGGGGAGCTGAAGCTTTCTTT. Translating gives CASSLDRGAEAFF. This rearrangement joins TRBV7-2 to TRBJ1-1, with 7 bases lining up with TRBD1. CDR1 is SGHTA, CDR2 FQGNSA, per germline. The CDR3 length is 13 residues. The trim removed 1 base at V and 6 bases at J, leaving 2 bases unmatched.

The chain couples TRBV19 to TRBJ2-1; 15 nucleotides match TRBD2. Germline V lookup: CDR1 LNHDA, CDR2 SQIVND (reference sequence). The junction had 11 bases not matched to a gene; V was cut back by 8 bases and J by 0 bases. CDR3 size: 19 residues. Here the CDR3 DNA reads TGTGCCAGTCTACCTCGGACTAGCGGGAGGGCCCTCTCCTACAATGAGCAGTTCTTC. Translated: CASLPRTSGRALSYNEQFF.

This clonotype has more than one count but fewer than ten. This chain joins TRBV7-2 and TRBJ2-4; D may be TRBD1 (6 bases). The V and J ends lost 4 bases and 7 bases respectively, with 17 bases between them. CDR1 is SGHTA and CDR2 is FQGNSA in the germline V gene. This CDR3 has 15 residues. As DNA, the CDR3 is TGTGCCAGCAGCTGGGACCAGGGGCGAGGTAACATTCAGTACTTC. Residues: CASSWDQGRGNIQYF.

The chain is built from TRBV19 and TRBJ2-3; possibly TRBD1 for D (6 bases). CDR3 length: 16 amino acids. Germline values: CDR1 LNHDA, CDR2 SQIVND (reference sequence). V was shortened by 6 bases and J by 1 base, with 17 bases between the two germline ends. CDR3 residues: CASSVDRSSGTDTQYF. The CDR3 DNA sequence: TGTGCCAGTAGCGTGGACAGATCGTCTGGCACAGATACGCAGTATTTT.

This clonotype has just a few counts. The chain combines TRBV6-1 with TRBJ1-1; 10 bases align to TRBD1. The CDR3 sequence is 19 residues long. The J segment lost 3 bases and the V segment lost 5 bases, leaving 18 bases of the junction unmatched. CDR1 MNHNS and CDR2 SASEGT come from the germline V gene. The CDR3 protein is CASSRHFLTGGQRDTEAFF. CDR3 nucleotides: TGTGCCAGCAGTAGGCACTTCTTGACAGGGGGCCAGAGGGACACTGAAGCTTTCTTT.

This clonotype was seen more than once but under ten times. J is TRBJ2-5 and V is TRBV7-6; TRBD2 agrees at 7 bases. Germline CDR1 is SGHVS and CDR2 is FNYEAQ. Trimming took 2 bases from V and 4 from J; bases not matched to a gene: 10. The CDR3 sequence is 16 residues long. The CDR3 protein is CASSLNGGSLSETQYF. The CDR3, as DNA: TGTGCCAGCAGCTTAAATGGCGGGAGCCTTTCAGAGACCCAGTACTTC.